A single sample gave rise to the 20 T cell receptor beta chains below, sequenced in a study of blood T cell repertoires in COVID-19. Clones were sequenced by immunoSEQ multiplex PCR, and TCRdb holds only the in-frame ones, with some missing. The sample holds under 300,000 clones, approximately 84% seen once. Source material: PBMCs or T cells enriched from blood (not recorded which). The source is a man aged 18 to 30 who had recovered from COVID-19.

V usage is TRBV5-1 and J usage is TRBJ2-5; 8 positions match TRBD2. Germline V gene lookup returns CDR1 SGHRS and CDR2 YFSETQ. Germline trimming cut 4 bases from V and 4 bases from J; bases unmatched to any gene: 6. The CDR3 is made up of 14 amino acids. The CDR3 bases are TGCGCCAGCAGCCCCCTAGCGGGCATAGAGACCCAGTACTTC. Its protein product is CASSPLAGIETQYF.

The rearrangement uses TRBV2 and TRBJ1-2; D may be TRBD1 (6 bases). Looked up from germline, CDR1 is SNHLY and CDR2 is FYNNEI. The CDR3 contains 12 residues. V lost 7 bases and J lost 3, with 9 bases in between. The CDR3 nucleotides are TGTGCCAGCATGAACAGGGACTATGGCTACACCTTC. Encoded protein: CASMNRDYGYTF.

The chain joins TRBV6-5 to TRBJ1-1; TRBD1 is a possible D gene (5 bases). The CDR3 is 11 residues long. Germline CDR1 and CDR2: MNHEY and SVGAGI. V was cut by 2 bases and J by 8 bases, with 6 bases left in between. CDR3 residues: CASSYQGEAFF. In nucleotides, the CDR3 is TGTGCCAGCAGTTACCAGGGCGAAGCTTTCTTT.

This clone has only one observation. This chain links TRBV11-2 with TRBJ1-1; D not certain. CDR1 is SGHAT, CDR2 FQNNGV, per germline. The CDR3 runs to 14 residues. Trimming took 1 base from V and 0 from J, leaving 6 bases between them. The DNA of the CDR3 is TGTGCCAGCAGCTTAGGGGAGGTGAACACTGAAGCTTTCTTT. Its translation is CASSLGEVNTEAFF.

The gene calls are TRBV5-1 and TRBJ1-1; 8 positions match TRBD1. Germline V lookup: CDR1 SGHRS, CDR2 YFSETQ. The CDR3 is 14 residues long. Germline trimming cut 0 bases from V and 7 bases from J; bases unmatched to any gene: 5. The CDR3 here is CASSLGSGGFEAFF. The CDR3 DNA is TGCGCCAGCAGCTTGGGGTCAGGGGGCTTTGAAGCTTTCTTT.

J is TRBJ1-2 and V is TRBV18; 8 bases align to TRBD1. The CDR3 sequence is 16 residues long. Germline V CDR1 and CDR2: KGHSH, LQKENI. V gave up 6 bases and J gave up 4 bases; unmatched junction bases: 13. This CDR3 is CASSYNPGQDIYGYTF. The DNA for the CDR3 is TGTGCCAGCTCCTACAATCCGGGACAGGACATCTATGGCTACACCTTC.

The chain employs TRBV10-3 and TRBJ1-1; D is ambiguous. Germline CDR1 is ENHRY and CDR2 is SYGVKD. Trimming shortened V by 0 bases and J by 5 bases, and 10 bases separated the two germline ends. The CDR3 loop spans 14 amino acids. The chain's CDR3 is CAISESAASTEAFF. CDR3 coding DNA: TGTGCCATCAGTGAGTCGGCGGCTTCGACTGAAGCTTTCTTT.

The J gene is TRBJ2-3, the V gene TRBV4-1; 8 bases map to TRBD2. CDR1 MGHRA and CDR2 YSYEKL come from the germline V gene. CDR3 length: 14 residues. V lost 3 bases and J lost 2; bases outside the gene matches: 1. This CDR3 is CASSQGLDTDTQYF. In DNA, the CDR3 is TGCGCCAGCAGCCAGGGACTAGACACAGATACGCAGTATTTT.

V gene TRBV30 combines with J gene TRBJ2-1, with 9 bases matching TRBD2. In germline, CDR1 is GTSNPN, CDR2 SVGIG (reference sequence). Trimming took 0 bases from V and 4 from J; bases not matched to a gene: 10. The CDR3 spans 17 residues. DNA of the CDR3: TGTGCCTGGAGTGTAGATCTCCTAGCGGGAATGTACAATGAGCAGTTCTTC. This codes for CAWSVDLLAGMYNEQFF.

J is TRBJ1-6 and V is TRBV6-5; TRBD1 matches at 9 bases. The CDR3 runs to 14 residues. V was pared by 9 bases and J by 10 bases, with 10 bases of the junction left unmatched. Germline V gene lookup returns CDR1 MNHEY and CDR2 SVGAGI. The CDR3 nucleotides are TGTGCCAGTAGGAGGGACAGGGCAGACTCACCCCTCCACTTT. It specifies CASRRDRADSPLHF.

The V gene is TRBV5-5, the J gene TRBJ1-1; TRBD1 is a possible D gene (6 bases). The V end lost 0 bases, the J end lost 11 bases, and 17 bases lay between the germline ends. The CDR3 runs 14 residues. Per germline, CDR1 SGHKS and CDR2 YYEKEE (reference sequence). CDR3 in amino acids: CASSLEVQSRGAFF. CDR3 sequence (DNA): TGTGCCAGCAGCTTGGAAGTTCAGTCCAGGGGCGCTTTCTTT.

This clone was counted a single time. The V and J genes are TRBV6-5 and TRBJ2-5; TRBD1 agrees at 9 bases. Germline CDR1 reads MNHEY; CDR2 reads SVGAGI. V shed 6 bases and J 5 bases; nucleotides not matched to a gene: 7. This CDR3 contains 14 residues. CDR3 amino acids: CASSTGTGSETQYF. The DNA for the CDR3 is TGTGCCAGCAGCACCGGGACAGGGTCGGAGACCCAGTACTTC.

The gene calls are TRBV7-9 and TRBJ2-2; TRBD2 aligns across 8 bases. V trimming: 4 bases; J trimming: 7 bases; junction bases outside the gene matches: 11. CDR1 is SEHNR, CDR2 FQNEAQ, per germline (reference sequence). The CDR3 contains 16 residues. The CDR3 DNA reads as TGTGCCAGCAGCTCTCCCATCCGGCGGGAGGACGGGGAGCTGTTTTTT. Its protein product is CASSSPIRREDGELFF.

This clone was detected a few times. CDR3 sequence reads: CASSLEGGITEAFF. The DNA of the CDR3 is TGCGCCAGCAGCTTGGAAGGGGGTATCACTGAAGCTTTCTTT. V gene TRBV5-1 combines with J gene TRBJ1-1, with TRBD1 as a possible D gene (6 bases). CDR3 size: 14 residues. The V gene lost 0 bases and the J gene lost 4 bases, with 10 bases spanning the gap. CDR1 and CDR2 from the germline V gene are SGHRS and YFSETQ.

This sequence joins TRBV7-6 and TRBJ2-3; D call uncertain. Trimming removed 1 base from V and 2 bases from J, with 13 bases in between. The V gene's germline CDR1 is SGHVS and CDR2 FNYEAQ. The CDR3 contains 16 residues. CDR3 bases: TGTGCCAGCAGCTTAGTGTCAGGAAAGTTCACAGATACGCAGTATTTT. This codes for CASSLVSGKFTDTQYF. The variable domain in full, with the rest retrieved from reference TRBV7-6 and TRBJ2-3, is GAGVSQSPRYKVTKRGQDVALRCDPISGHVSLYWYRQALGQGPEFLTYFNYEAQQDKSGLPNDRFSAERPEGSISTLTIQRTEQRDSAMYRCASSLVSGKFTDTQYFGPGTRLTVL.

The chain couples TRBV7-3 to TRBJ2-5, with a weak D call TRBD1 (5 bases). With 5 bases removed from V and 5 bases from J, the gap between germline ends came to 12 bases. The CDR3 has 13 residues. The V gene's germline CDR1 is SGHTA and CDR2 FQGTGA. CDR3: CASSAQERETQYF. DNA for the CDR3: TGTGCCAGCAGCGCACAGGAAAGGGAGACCCAGTACTTC. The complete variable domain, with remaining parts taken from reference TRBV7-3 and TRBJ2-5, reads GAGVSQTPSNKVTEKGKYVELRCDPISGHTALYWYRQSLGQGPEFLIYFQGTGAADDSGLPNDRFFAVRPEGSVSTLKIQRTERGDSAVYLCASSAQERETQYFGPGTRLLVL.

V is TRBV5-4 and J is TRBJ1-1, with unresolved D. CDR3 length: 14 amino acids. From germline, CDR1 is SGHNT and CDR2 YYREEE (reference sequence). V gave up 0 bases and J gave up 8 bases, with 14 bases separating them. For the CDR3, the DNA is TGTGCCAGCAGCTTGGGGGCCGTCGGTATGGAAGCTTTCTTT. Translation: CASSLGAVGMEAFF.

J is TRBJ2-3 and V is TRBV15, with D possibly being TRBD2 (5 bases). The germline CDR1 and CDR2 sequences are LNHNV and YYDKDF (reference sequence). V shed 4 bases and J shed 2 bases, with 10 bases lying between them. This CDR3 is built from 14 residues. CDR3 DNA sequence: TGTGCCACCAGCATAACGGGAAACACAGATACGCAGTATTTT. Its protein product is CATSITGNTDTQYF.

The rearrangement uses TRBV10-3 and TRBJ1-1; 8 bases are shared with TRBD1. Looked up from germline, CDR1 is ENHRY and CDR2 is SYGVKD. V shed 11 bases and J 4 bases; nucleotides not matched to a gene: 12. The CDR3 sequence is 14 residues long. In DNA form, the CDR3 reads TGTGCCGTCTCAGGACAGGGTAGCGGCACTGAAGCTTTCTTT. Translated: CAVSGQGSGTEAFF.

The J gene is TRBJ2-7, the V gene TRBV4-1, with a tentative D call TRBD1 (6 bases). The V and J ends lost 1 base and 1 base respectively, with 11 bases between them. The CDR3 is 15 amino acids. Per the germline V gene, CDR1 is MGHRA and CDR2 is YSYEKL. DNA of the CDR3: TGCGCCAGCAGCCAAGGAGGCAGGGGTTCCTACGAGCAGTACTTC. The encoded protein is CASSQGGRGSYEQYF.